The source of this T cell receptor (beta chain) is a study of Graves' ophthalmopathy and Graves' hyperthyroidism. RNA transcripts provided the template for amplifying TCR beta CDR3 regions. The first round was an RT-PCR with HTBI primers, and the second round was a multiplex PCR. TCRdb itself ran the multiplex PCR reads through MiXCR, one entry per CDR3 protein. The table includes about 480,000 distinct CDR3 sequences, approximately 14% detected once. This clonotype was detected many times. Each donor who had ophthalmopathy showed moderate-to-severe activity, a CAS of ≥3, a NOSPECS of ≥4, and a duration under 3 months. The V gene's germline CDR1 is MNHNS and CDR2 SASEGT. Trimming shortened V by 10 bases and J by 3 bases, and 16 bases separated the two germline ends. This CDR3 is 14 amino acids long.

The TCR was taken from a woman aged 25 to 39 with Graves' ophthalmopathy. The chain is built from TRBV6-1 and TRBJ1-5, with D possibly being TRBD1 (5 bases). The sample consisted of blood. CDR3 amino acids: CAIWSGGNNQPQHF. CDR3 DNA: TGTGCCATATGGTCCGGGGGAAACAATCAGCCCCAGCATTTT.